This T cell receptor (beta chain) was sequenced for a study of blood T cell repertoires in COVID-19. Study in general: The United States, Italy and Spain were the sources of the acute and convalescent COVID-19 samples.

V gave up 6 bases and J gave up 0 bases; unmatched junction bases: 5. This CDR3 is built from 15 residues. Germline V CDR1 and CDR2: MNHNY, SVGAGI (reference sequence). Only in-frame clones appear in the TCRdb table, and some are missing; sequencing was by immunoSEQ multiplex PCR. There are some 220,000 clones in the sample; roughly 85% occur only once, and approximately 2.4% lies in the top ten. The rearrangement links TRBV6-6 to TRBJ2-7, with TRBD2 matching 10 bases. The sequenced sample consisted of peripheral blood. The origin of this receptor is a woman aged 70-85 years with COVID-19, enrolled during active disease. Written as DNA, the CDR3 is TGTGCCAGCAGGCGACTAGCGGGCGGCTCCTACGAGCAGTACTTC. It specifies CASRRLAGGSYEQYF.